This TCR beta chain was observed in a study of blood T cell repertoires in COVID-19. Whole-study context: Collection of acute and convalescent COVID-19 samples took place in the United States, Italy and Spain. From T cells, B-cell-depleted T cells, or PBMCs came the material, which was cDNA or gDNA.

Per the original data handling: Reference gene primer amplification gave nucleated cell count estimates. Using immunoSEQ multiplex PCR, the repertoire was profiled, and TCRdb retains in-frame clones only, with some absent. For V, J and clone size, that table is used; D and trimming come from the DNA. The sample has about 180,000 clones; roughly 86% are singletons. This CDR3 spans 15 amino acids. V was trimmed by 5 bases and J by 0 bases, leaving 11 bases between them. CDR1 is SGHAT, CDR2 FQNNGV, per germline. This sequence joins TRBV11-2 and TRBJ1-5; maybe TRBD1 (6 bases). This clonotype was obtained from a man aged 35 to 55 with active or convalescent COVID-19. Sequenced sample: peripheral blood. The CDR3 DNA sequence: TGTGCCAGCAGCCATGGACAGTATAGCAATCAGCCCCAGCATTTT. This encodes CASSHGQYSNQPQHF.